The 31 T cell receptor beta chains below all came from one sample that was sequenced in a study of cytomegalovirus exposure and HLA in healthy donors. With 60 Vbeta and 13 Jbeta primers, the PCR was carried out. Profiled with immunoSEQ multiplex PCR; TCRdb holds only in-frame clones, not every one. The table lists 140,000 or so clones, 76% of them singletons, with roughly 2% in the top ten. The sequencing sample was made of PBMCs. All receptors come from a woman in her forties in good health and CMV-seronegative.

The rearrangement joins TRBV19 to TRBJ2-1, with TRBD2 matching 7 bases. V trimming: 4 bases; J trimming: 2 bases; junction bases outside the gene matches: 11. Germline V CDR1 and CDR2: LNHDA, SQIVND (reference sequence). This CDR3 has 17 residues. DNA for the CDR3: TGTGCCAGTAGTAATTGGGGGGGAGCGACCCCCTACAATGAGCAGTTCTTC. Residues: CASSNWGGATPYNEQFF.

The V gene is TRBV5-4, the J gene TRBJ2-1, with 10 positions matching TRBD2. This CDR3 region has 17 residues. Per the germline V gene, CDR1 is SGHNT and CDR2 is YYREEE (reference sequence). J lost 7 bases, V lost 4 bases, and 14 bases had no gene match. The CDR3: CASSPGKTSGRTNEQFF. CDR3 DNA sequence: TGTGCCAGCAGCCCGGGGAAGACTAGCGGGCGAACAAATGAGCAGTTCTTC.

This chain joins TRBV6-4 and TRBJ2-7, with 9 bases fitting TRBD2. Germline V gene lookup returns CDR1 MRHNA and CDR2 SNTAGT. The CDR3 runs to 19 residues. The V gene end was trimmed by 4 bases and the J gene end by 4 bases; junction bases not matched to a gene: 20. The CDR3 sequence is CASSVPGSGGGRAGYEQYF. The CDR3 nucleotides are TGTGCCAGCAGTGTCCCCGGTTCGGGGGGCGGGAGGGCAGGATACGAGCAGTACTTC.

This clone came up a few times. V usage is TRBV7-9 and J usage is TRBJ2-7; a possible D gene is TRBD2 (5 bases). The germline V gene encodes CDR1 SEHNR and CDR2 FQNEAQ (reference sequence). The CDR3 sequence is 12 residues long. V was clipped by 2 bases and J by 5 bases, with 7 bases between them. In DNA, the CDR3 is TGTGCCAGCAGCTTATCCGGGAACGAGCAGTACTTC. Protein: CASSLSGNEQYF.

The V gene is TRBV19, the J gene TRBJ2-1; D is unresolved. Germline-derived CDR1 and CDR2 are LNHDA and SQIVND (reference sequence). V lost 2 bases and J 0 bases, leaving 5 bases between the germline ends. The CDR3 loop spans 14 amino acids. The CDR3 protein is CASSIPYSYNEQFF. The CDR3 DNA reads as TGTGCCAGTAGTATACCCTACTCCTACAATGAGCAGTTCTTC.

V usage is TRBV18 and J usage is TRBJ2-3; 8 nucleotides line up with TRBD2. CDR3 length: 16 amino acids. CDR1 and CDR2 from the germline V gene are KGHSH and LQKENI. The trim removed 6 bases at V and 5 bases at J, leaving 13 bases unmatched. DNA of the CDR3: TGTGCCAGCTCCCTGACCCCGGGACTAGTAATAGATACGCAGTATTTT. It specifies CASSLTPGLVIDTQYF. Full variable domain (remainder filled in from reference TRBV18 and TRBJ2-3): NAGVMQNPRHLVRRRGQEARLRCSPMKGHSHVYWYRQLPEEGLKFMVYLQKENIIDESGMPKERFSAEFPKEGPSILRIQQVVRGDSAAYFCASSLTPGLVIDTQYFGPGTRLTVL.

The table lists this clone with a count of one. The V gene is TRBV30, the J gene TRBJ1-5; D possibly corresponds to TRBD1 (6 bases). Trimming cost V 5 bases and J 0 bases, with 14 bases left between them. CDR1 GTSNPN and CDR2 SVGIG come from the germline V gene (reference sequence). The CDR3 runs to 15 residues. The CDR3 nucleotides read TGTGCCTGGGGGACAAGAAAATTTAGCAATCAGCCCCAGCATTTT. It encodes CAWGTRKFSNQPQHF.

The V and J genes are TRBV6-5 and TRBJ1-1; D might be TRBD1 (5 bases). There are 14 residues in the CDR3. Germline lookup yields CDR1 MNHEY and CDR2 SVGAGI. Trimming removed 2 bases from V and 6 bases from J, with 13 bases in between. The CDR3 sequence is CASSYGALQAEAFF. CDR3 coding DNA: TGTGCCAGCAGTTACGGGGCCTTGCAAGCTGAAGCTTTCTTT.

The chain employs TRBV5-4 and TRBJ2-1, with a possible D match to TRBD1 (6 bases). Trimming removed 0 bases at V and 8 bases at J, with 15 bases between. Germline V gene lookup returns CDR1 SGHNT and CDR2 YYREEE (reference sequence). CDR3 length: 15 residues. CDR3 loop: CASSLGGQSRDEQFF. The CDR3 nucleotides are TGTGCCAGCAGCTTGGGTGGACAGTCAAGGGATGAGCAGTTCTTC.

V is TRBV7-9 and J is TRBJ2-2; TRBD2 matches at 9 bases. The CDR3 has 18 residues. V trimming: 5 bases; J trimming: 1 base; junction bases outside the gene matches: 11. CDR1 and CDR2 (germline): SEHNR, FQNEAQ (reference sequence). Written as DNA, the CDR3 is TGTGCCAGCAGCCCCCGAGCGGGAGGCCTTATGAACACCGGGGAGCTGTTTTTT. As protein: CASSPRAGGLMNTGELFF. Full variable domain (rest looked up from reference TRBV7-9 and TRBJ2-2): DTGVSQNPRHKITKRGQNVTFRCDPISEHNRLYWYRQTLGQGPEFLTYFQNEAQLEKSRLLSDRFSAERPKGSFSTLEIQRTEQGDSAMYLCASSPRAGGLMNTGELFFGEGSRLTVL.

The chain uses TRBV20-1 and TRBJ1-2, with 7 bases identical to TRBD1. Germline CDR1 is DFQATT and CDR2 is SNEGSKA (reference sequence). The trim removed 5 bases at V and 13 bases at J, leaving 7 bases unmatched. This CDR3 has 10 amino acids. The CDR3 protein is CSADRVFGTF. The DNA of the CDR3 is TGCAGTGCTGACAGGGTATTCGGCACCTTC.

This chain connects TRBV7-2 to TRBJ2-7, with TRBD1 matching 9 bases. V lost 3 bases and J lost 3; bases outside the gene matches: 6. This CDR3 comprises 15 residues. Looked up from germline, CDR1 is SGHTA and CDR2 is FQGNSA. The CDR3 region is CASSFRDREIYEQYF. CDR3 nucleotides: TGTGCCAGCAGCTTTCGGGACAGGGAGATCTACGAGCAGTACTTC.

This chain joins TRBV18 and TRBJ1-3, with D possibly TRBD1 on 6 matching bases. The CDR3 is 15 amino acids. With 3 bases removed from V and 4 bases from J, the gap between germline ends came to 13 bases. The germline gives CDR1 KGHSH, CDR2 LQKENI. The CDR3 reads CASSPTGATGNTIYF. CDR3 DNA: TGTGCCAGCTCACCGACAGGAGCAACCGGAAACACCATATATTTT. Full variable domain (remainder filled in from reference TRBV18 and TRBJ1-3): NAGVMQNPRHLVRRRGQEARLRCSPMKGHSHVYWYRQLPEEGLKFMVYLQKENIIDESGMPKERFSAEFPKEGPSILRIQQVVRGDSAAYFCASSPTGATGNTIYFGEGSWLTVV.

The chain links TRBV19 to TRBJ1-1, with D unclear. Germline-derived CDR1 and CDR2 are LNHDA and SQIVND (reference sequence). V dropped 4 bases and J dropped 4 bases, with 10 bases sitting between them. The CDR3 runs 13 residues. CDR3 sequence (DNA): TGTGCCAGTAGTAACCAGAGGGCCACTGAAGCTTTCTTT. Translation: CASSNQRATEAFF.

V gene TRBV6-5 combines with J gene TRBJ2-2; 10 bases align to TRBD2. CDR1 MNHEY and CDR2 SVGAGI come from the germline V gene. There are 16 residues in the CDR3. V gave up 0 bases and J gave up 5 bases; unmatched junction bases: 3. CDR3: CASSYSLAGDTGELFF. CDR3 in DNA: TGTGCCAGCAGTTACTCTCTAGCGGGAGATACCGGGGAGCTGTTTTTT.

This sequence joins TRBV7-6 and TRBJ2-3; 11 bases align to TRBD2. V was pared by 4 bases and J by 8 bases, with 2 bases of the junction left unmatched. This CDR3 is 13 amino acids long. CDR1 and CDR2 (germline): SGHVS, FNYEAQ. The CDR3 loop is CASSSGTSGTQYF. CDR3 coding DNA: TGTGCCAGCAGCTCCGGGACTAGCGGTACGCAGTATTTT. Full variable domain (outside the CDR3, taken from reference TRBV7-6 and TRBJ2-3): GAGVSQSPRYKVTKRGQDVALRCDPISGHVSLYWYRQALGQGPEFLTYFNYEAQQDKSGLPNDRFSAERPEGSISTLTIQRTEQRDSAMYRCASSSGTSGTQYFGPGTRLTVL.

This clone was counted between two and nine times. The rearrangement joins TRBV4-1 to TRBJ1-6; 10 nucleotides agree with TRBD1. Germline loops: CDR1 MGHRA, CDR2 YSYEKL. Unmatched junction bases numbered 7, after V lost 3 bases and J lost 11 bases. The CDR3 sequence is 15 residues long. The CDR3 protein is CASSQPGTGDPPLHF. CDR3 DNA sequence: TGCGCCAGCAGCCAGCCCGGGACAGGGGATCCACCCCTCCACTTT.

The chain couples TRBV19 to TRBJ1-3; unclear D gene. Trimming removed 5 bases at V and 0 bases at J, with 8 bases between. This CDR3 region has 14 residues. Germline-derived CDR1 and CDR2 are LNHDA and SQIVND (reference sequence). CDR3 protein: CASSDILSGNTIYF. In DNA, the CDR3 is TGTGCCAGTAGTGACATACTCTCTGGAAACACCATATATTTT.

This CDR3 is CASNEKMGGLTDTQYF. The CDR3 DNA sequence: TGTGCCAGTAATGAGAAGATGGGAGGGCTCACAGATACGCAGTATTTT. The chain joins TRBV19 to TRBJ2-3; 7 positions match TRBD2. V was pared by 7 bases and J by 2 bases, with 12 bases of the junction left unmatched. This CDR3 region has 16 residues. Germline V lookup: CDR1 LNHDA, CDR2 SQIVND (reference sequence).

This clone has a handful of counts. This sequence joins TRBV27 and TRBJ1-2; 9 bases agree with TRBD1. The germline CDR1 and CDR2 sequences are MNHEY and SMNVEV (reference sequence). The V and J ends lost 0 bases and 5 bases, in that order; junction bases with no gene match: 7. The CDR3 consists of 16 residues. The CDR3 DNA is TGTGCCAGCAGTTTATCGCTGGGACAGGGCATATATGGCTACACCTTC. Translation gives CASSLSLGQGIYGYTF.

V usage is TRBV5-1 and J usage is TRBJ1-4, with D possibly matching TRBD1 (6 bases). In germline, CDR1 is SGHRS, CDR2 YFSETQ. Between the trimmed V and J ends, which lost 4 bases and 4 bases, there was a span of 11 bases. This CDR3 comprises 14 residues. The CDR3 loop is CASSVDSYNEKLFF. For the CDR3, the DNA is TGCGCCAGCAGCGTGGACAGTTATAATGAAAAACTGTTTTTT.

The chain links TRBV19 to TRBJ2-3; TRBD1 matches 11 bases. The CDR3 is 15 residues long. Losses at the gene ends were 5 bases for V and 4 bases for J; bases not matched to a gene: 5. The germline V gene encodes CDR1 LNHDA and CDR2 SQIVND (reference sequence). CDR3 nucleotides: TGTGCCAGTAGTCTCCGGGACAGGGGGGCAGATACGCAGTATTTT. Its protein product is CASSLRDRGADTQYF.

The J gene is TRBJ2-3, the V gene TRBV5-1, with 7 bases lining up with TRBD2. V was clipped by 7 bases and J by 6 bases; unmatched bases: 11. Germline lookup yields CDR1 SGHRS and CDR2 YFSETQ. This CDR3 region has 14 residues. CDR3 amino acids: CASCNGGSYDTQYF. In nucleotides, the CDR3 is TGCGCCAGCTGTAACGGCGGGAGCTATGATACGCAGTATTTT.

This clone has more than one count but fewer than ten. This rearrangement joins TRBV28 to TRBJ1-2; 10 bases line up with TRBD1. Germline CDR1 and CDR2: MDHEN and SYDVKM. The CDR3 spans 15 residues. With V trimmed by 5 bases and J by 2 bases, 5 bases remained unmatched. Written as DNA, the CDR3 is TGTGCCAGCAGTCCCCCGGGACAGGGGAACTATGGCTACACCTTC. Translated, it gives CASSPPGQGNYGYTF.

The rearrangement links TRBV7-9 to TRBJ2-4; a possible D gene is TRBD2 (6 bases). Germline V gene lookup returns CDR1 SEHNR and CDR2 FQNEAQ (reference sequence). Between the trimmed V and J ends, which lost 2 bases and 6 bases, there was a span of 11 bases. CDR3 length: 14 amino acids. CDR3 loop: CASSLFIGRNIQYF. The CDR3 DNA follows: TGTGCCAGCAGCTTATTCATCGGGAGAAACATTCAGTACTTC.

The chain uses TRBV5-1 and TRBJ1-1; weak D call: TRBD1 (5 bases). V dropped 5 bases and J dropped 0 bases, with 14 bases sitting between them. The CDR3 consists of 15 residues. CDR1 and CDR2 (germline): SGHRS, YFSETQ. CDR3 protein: CASSSGGSMNTEAFF. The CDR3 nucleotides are TGCGCCAGCAGTTCGGGGGGGTCCATGAACACTGAAGCTTTCTTT.

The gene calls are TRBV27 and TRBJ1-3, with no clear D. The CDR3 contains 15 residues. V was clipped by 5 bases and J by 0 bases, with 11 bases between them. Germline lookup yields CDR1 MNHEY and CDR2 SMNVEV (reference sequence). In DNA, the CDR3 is TGTGCCAGCAGTCCCCTAGACCGCTCTGGAAACACCATATATTTT. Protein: CASSPLDRSGNTIYF.

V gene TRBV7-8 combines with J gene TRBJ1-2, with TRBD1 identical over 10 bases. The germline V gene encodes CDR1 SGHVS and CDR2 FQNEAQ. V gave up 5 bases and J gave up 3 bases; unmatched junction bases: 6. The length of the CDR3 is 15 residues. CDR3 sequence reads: CASSRDRGFDYGYTF. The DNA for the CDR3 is TGTGCCAGCAGCCGGGACAGGGGTTTTGACTATGGCTACACCTTC.

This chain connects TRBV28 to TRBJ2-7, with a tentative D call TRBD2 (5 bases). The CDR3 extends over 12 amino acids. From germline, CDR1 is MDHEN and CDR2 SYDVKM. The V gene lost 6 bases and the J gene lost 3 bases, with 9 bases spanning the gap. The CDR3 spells CASSPEVYEQYF. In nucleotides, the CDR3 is TGTGCCAGCAGCCCGGAGGTCTACGAGCAGTACTTC.

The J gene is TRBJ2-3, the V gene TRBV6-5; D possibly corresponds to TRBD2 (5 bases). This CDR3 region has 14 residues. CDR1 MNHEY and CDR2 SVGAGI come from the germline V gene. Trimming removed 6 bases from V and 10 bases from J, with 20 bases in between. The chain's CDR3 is CASRHTLGSGSQYF. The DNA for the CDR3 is TGTGCCAGCAGACACACTCTTGGGAGTGGCTCGCAGTATTTT.

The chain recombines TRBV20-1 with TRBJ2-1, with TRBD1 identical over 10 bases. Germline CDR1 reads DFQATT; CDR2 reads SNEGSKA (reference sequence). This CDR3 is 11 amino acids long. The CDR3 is CTPGQGNEQFF. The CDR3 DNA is TGCACTCCGGGACAGGGGAATGAGCAGTTCTTC.